This paragraph reports one T cell receptor beta chain. With V trimmed by 2 bases and J by 4 bases, 3 bases remained unmatched. Germline V gene data show CDR1 as KGHDR and CDR2 as SFDVKD. The CDR3 contains 15 residues. The data are from a study of blood T cell repertoires in COVID-19. The table came from immunoSEQ multiplex PCR; TCRdb's copy has only in-frame clones and leaves some out. Among 50,000 to 60,000 clones listed, over 80% were seen once. The V and J genes are TRBV24-1 and TRBJ2-2, with 7 bases fitting TRBD1. The source is a man aged 35 to 55 with acute or convalescent COVID-19. The source material was peripheral blood. The CDR3 region is CATSDSTGRTGELFF. DNA of the CDR3: TGTGCCACCAGTGATTCGACAGGGCGCACCGGGGAGCTGTTTTTT.